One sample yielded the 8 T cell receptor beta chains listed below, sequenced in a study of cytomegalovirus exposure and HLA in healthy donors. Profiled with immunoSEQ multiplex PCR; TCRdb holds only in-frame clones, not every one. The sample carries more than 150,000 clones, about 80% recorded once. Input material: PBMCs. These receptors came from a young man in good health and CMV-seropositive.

The CDR3 coding sequence is TGTGCCAGCGCCTCCGGCGGGAACTATGGCTACACCTTC. Its translation: CASASGGNYGYTF. The chain employs TRBV28 and TRBJ1-2; no reliable D call. V was pared by 8 bases and J by 2 bases, with 12 bases between. CDR1 and CDR2 (germline): MDHEN, SYDVKM. The CDR3 is 13 residues long.

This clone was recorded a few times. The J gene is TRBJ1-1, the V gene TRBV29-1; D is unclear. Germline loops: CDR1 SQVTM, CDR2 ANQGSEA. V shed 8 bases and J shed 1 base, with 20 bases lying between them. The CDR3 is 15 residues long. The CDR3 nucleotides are TGCAGCTTGTTCACCCATGAGAGGGAGAACACTGAAGCTTTCTTT. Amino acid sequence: CSLFTHERENTEAFF.

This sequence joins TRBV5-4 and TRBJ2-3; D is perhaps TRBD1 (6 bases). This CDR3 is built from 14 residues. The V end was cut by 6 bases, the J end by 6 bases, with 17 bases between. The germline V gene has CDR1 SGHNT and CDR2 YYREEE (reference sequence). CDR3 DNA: TGTGCCAGCAAAACTGAAGGGCAGGGGGATACGCAGTATTTT. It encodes CASKTEGQGDTQYF.

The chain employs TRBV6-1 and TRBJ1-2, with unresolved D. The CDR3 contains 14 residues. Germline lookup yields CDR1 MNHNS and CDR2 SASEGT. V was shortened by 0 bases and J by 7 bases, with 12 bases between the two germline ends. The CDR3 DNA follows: TGTGCCAGCAGTGAAGCGGTAGGACTGACTGGCTACACCTTC. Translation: CASSEAVGLTGYTF.

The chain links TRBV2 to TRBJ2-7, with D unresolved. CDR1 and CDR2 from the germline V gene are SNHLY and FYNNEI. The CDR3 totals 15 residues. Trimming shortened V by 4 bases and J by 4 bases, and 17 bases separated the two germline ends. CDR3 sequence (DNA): TGTGCCAGCAGTGTGGGTAGCTCATCGGCGTACGAGCAGTACTTC. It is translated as CASSVGSSSAYEQYF.

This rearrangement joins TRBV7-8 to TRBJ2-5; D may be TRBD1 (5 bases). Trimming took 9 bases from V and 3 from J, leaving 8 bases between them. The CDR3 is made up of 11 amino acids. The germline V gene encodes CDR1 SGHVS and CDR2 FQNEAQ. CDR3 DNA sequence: TGTGCCAGTTCCAGGGAAGAGACCCAGTACTTC. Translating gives CASSREETQYF. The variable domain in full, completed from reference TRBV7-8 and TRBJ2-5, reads GAGVSQSPRYKVAKRGQDVALRCDPISGHVSLFWYQQALGQGPEFLTYFQNEAQLDKSGLPSDRFFAERPEGSVSTLKIQRTQQEDSAVYLCASSREETQYFGPGTRLLVL.

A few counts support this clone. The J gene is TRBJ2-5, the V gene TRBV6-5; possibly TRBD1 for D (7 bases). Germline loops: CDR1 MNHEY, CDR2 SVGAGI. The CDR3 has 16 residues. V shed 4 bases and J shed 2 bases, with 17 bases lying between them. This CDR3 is CASSLGGDREQETQYF. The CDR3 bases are TGTGCCAGCAGTTTGGGGGGTGACAGGGAGCAAGAGACCCAGTACTTC.

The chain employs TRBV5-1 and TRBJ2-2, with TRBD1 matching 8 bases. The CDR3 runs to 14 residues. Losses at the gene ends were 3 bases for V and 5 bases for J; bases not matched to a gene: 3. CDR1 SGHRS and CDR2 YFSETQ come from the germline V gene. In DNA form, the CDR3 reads TGCGCCAGCAGCTGGACAGGGAGGACCGGGGAGCTGTTTTTT. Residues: CASSWTGRTGELFF.